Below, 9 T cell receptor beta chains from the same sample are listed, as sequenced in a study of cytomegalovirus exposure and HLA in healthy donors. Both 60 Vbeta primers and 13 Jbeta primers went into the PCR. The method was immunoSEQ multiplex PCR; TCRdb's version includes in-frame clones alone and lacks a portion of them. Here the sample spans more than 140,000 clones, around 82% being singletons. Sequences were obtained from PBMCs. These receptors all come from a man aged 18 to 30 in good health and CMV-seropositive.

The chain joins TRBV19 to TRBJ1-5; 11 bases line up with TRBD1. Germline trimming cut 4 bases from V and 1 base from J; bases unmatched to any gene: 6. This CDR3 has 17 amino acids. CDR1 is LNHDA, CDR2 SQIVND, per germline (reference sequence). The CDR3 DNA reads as TGTGCCAGTAGTAGGACTCGGGACAGGGGGAGCAATCAGCCCCAGCATTTT. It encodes CASSRTRDRGSNQPQHF. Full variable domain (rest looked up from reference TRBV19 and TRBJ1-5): DGGITQSPKYLFRKEGQNVTLSCEQNLNHDAMYWYRQDPGQGLRLIYYSQIVNDFQKGDIAEGYSVSREKKESFPLTVTSAQKNPTAFYLCASSRTRDRGSNQPQHFGDGTRLSIL.

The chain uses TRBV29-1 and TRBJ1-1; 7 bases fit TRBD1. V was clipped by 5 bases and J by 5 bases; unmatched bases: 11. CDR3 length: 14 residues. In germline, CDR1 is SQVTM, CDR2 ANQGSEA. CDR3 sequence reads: CSVSPPQGRTEAFF. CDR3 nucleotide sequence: TGCAGCGTTTCTCCCCCACAGGGGAGGACTGAAGCTTTCTTT.

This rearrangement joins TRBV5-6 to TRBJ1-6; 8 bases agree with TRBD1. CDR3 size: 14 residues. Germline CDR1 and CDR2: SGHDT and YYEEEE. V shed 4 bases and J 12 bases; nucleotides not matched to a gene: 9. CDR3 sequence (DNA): TGTGCCAGCAGCGGAAGGACAGGGTGGATACCCCTCCACTTT. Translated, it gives CASSGRTGWIPLHF.

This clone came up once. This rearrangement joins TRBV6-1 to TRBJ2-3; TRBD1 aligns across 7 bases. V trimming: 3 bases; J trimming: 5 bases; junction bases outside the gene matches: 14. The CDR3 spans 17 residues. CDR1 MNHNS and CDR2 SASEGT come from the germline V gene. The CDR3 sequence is CASSDRQGSLGGDTQYF. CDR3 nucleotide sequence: TGTGCCAGCAGTGACCGACAGGGATCCTTAGGAGGAGATACGCAGTATTTT.

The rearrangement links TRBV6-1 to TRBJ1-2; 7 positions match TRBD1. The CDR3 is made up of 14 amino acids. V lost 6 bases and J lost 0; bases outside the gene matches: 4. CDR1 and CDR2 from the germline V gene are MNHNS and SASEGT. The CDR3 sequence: CASRRQGSNYGYTF. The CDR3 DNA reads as TGTGCCAGCAGGCGACAGGGTTCTAACTATGGCTACACCTTC.

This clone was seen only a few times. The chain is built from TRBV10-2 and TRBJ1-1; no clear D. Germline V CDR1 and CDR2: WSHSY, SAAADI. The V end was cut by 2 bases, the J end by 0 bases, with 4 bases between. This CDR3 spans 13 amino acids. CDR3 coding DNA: TGCGCCAGCAGTGAGCTAGTGAACACTGAAGCTTTCTTT. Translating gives CASSELVNTEAFF.

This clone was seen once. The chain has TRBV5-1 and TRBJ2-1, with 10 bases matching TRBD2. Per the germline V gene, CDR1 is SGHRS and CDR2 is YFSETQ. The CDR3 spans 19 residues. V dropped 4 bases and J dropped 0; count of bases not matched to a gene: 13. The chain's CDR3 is CASSQRRRTSGSSYNEQFF. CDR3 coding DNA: TGCGCCAGCAGCCAAAGAAGGAGGACTAGCGGCAGCTCCTACAATGAGCAGTTCTTC. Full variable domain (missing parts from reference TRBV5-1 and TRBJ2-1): KAGVTQTPRYLIKTRGQQVTLSCSPISGHRSVSWYQQTPGQGLQFLFEYFSETQRNKGNFPGRFSGRQFSNSRSEMNVSTLELGDSALYLCASSQRRRTSGSSYNEQFFGPGTRLTVL.

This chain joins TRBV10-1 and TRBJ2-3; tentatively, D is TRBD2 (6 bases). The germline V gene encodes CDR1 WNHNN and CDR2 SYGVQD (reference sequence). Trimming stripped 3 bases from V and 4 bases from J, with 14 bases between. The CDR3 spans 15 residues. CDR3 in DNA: TGCGCCAGCAGTGATGAGGAGGGACGGGCAGATACGCAGTATTTT. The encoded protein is CASSDEEGRADTQYF.

This CDR3 is CASSLARGGRTYEQYF. The CDR3 coding sequence is TGTGCCAGCAGCTTGGCCCGGGGGGGCCGAACCTACGAGCAGTACTTC. J is TRBJ2-7 and V is TRBV5-4; 8 bases align to TRBD2. Germline trimming cut 0 bases from V and 2 bases from J; bases unmatched to any gene: 7. Germline V gene lookup returns CDR1 SGHNT and CDR2 YYREEE (reference sequence). The length of the CDR3 is 16 residues.